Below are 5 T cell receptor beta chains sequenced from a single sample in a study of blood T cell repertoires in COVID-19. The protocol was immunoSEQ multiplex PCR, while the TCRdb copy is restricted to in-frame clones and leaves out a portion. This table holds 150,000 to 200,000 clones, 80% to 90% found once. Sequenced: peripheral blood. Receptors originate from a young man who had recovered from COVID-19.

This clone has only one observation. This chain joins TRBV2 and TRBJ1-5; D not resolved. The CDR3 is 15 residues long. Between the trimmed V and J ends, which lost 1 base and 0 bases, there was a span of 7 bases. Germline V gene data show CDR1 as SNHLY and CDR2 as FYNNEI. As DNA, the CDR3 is TGTGCCAGCAGTGAAGGCGCGGATAGCAATCAGCCCCAGCATTTT. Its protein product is CASSEGADSNQPQHF. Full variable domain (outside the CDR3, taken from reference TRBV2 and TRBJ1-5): EPEVTQTPSHQVTQMGQEVILRCVPISNHLYFYWYRQILGQKVEFLVSFYNNEISEKSEIFDDQFSVERPDGSNFTLKIRSTKLEDSAMYFCASSEGADSNQPQHFGDGTRLSIL.

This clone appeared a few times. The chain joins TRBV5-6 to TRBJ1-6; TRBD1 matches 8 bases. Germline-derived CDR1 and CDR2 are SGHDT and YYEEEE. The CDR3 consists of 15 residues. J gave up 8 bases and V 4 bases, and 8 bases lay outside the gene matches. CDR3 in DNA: TGTGCCAGCAGCCTTAGGACAGGGTTGGATTCACCCCTCCACTTT. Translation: CASSLRTGLDSPLHF.

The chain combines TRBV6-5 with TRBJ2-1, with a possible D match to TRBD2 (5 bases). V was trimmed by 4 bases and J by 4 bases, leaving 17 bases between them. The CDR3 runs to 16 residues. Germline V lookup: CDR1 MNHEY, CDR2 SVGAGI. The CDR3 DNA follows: TGTGCCAGCAGTTGGGGTTCGGGGATAGGATACAATGAGCAGTTCTTC. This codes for CASSWGSGIGYNEQFF.

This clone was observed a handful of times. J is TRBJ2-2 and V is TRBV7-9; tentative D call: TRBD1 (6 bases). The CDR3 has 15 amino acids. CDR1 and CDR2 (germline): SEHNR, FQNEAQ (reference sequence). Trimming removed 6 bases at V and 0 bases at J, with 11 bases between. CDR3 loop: CASRSGTTNTGELFF. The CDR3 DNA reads TGTGCCAGCAGATCCGGGACAACGAACACCGGGGAGCTGTTTTTT.

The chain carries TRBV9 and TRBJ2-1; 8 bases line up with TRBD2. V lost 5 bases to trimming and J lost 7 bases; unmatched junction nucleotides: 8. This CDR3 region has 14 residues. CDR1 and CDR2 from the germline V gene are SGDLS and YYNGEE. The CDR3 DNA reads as TGTGCCAGCAGACCTTCCGGGACTAGTAATGAGCAGTTCTTC. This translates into CASRPSGTSNEQFF.